Listed below are T cell receptor beta chains from one sample, sequenced in a study of blood T cell repertoires in COVID-19. The repertoire was sequenced with immunoSEQ multiplex PCR; TCRdb's copy has only in-frame clones and lacks some. The sample has some 140,000 clones; roughly 83% are singletons. The sequenced sample was PBMCs or T cells enriched from blood (not recorded which). These receptors were obtained from a man aged 40-50 years with acute COVID-19. The CDR3 runs from the conserved cysteine through the conserved F or W. Each record gives: J gene, V gene, CDR3 protein.

TRBJ1-3 TRBV5-1 CASSRTSSGNTIYF
TRBJ2-7 TRBV3-1/TRBV3-2 CASSQTREQYF
TRBJ1-2 TRBV18 CASSPLSPGQGENGYTF
TRBJ1-4 TRBV10-2 CASSEARGSANEKLFF
TRBJ1-2 TRBV9 CASTLSALPGQGSNYGYTF
TRBJ2-1 TRBV25-1 CASSGRLAGGGEQFF
TRBJ2-5 TRBV2 CASSQIQIKTQYF
TRBJ2-3 TRBV18 CASSPLGGSDTDTQYF
TRBJ1-5 TRBV28 CASSLLVGTGDSQPQHF
TRBJ2-1 TRBV18 CASSPTGLGDGEQFF
TRBJ1-6 TRBV5-1 CASKMTESRNSPLHF
TRBJ2-3 TRBV11-3 CASSSQPRVAGSSCTDTQYF
TRBJ2-3 TRBV7-9 CASSLSGTPSLSTDTQYF
TRBJ2-5 TRBV24-1 CATSGTGRVPETQYF
TRBJ2-1 TRBV7-2 CASSPGRDRGRNEQFF
TRBJ2-7 TRBV4-1 CASSLTWTSAAYEQYF
TRBJ1-1 TRBV30 CAWSWGLNTEAFF
TRBJ1-2 TRBV21-1 CASSTNQGDSLNQDYGYTF
TRBJ2-2 TRBV7-2 CASSTEQGAYGELFF
TRBJ1-5 TRBV27 CASSFIQNQPQHF
TRBJ2-7 TRBV5-1 CASKKEVLDTPSYEQYF
TRBJ2-3 TRBV6-4 CASSDGTSGGADTQYF
TRBJ1-2 TRBV7-9 CASTKGQGEGGYTF
TRBJ2-5 TRBV3-1/TRBV3-2 CASSPFLSETQYF
TRBJ2-3 TRBV28 CASSPLGQGDTDTQYF
TRBJ2-1 TRBV11-3 CASSSGSGDEQFF
TRBJ1-2 TRBV30 CARSPGANYGYTF
TRBJ2-7 TRBV10-3 CAISGGDLIYEQYF
TRBJ2-5 TRBV5-4 CASSFYREETQYF
TRBJ2-1 TRBV2 CASSQGVTPPYNEQFF
TRBJ2-2 TRBV6-4 CASSELAGNTGELFF
TRBJ2-5 TRBV19 CASSVGPTQETQYF
TRBJ1-4 TRBV7-9 CASSLGQNNEKLFF
TRBJ1-2 TRBV5-6 CASIRTGGTSGYTF
TRBJ2-7 TRBV9 CASSDSSHEQYF
TRBJ2-2 TRBV30 CAWSVRQASNTGELFF
TRBJ2-1 TRBV9 CASSVDASSSYNEQFF
TRBJ1-1 TRBV4-3 CASSQDTGNTEAFF
TRBJ1-5 TRBV30 CAWSSGAIQPQHF
TRBJ2-1 TRBV11-3 CASSFGEDNEQFF
TRBJ2-2 TRBV28 CASLRGGTNTGELFF
TRBJ2-7 TRBV10-1 CASSESVAGAYEQYF